This T cell receptor beta chain was documented in a study of cytomegalovirus exposure and HLA in healthy donors. The study's findings and limits: Later analysis suggested most CMV-associated TCR beta chains were HLA-restricted. Most TCR sequences were uncommon, yet certain public TCRs appeared in many donors. Cytomegalovirus-associated TCR beta chains were listed, numbering 150 to 200.

Both 60 Vbeta primers and 13 Jbeta primers went into the PCR. Profiling relied on immunoSEQ multiplex PCR, and the TCRdb table lists in-frame clones only, not all of them. The sample shows 50,000 or so clones, over 70% of them seen only once. The CDR3 is made up of 14 amino acids. V lost 0 bases and J 7 bases, leaving 13 bases between the germline ends. Germline CDR1 PRHDT, CDR2 FYEKMQ (reference sequence). As concerns this clone: Its antigen is unidentified.

The sequencing sample was made of PBMCs. This clonotype was obtained from a man aged 18 to 30 in good health and CMV-seronegative. The rearrangement joins TRBV13 to TRBJ2-7; D gene uncertain. The CDR3 loop reads CASSLGRGSKEQYF. CDR3 sequence (DNA): TGTGCCAGCAGCTTAGGCCGTGGTAGTAAGGAGCAGTACTTC.